Listed here are 21 T cell receptor beta chains from one sample, sequenced in a study of CD8 T cells in Susac syndrome. RNA, at about 0.45 to 1 ug, was reverse transcribed with random hexamers. TCRdb re-analysed the immunoSEQ multiplex PCR reads in MiXCR, keeping a single row per CDR3 protein. The sample carries approximately 190,000 distinct CDR3 sequences, approximately 94% recorded once. Sequencing input: CD4+ T cells from PBMCs. These receptors were taken from a human donor in good health.

This clonotype was picked up one time. CDR3 residues: CASGNRGQYGELFF. CDR3 in DNA: TGTGCCAGCGGCAACAGGGGGCAGTACGGGGAGCTGTTTTTT. This sequence joins TRBV27 and TRBJ2-2, with 9 bases lining up with TRBD1. The CDR3 contains 14 residues. The germline V gene has CDR1 MNHEY and CDR2 SMNVEV (reference sequence). Trimming removed 8 bases from V and 7 bases from J; junction bases left unmatched: 8.

The chain carries TRBV9 and TRBJ2-7; 8 nucleotides line up with TRBD2. The V gene end was trimmed by 3 bases and the J gene end by 2 bases; junction bases not matched to a gene: 10. The CDR3 has 16 residues. The germline V gene has CDR1 SGDLS and CDR2 YYNGEE. The CDR3 loop is CASSASAGGPPYEQYF. The CDR3 bases are TGTGCCAGCAGCGCCTCCGCGGGGGGTCCCCCCTACGAGCAGTACTTC.

The chain uses TRBV12-3 or TRBV12-4 and TRBJ2-1, with 8 bases fitting TRBD2. The CDR3 covers 15 residues. V was clipped by 5 bases and J by 5 bases; unmatched bases: 8. The CDR3 region has the DNA TGTGCCAGCAGTCCTCGGGGGGGCCTTCACAATGAGCAGTTCTTC. Amino acids: CASSPRGGLHNEQFF.

This chain uses TRBV20-1 with TRBJ1-5; D may be TRBD1 (5 bases). Deletions cut 6 bases from V and 4 bases from J, with 13 bases between. There are 13 residues in the CDR3. Germline V gives CDR1 DFQATT, CDR2 SNEGSKA (reference sequence). The CDR3 bases are TGCAGTGCCGAAGACAGTCCAAATCAGCCCCAGCATTTT. Encoded protein: CSAEDSPNQPQHF.

DNA of the CDR3: TGTGCCACCAGTGATGGGGGACAGAAGAACACCGGGGAGCTGTTTTTT. This codes for CATSDGGQKNTGELFF. This chain uses TRBV24-1 with TRBJ2-2, with 7 bases matching TRBD1. The V gene end was trimmed by 3 bases and the J gene end by 1 base; junction bases not matched to a gene: 4. CDR1 KGHDR and CDR2 SFDVKD come from the germline V gene. This CDR3 is built from 16 residues.

J is TRBJ1-1 and V is TRBV11-2; no clear D. The germline V and J ends were trimmed by 5 bases and 1 base, with 14 bases remaining between them. This CDR3 is 15 amino acids long. The germline CDR1 and CDR2 sequences are SGHAT and FQNNGV. CDR3 coding DNA: TGTGCCAGCAGCGGCGACGGATATCCGAACACTGAAGCTTTCTTT. It specifies CASSGDGYPNTEAFF.

The V and J genes are TRBV5-1 and TRBJ1-5, with D hard to call. Germline V gene sequence: CDR1 SGHRS, CDR2 YFSETQ. CDR3 length: 17 amino acids. Trimming removed 0 bases at V and 0 bases at J, with 13 bases between. The CDR3 DNA reads as TGCGCCAGCAGCTTGGAGGGAGGTCAGTATAGCAATCAGCCCCAGCATTTT. Amino acids: CASSLEGGQYSNQPQHF.

This chain links TRBV29-1 with TRBJ2-3; D could derive from TRBD1 or TRBD2 (5 bases each). There are 12 residues in the CDR3. Germline V lookup: CDR1 SQVTM, CDR2 ANQGSEA. The V end was cut by 4 bases, the J end by 6 bases, with 11 bases between. The CDR3 nucleotides read TGCAGCGTTGGGGGGAGTTTCGATACGCAGTATTTT. It specifies CSVGGSFDTQYF.

The chain joins TRBV11-2 to TRBJ2-5; TRBD2 matches 11 bases. Looked up from germline, CDR1 is SGHAT and CDR2 is FQNNGV. The CDR3 loop spans 15 amino acids. The V segment lost 3 bases and the J segment 3 bases; nucleotides outside the gene matches: 3. This CDR3 is CASSFRLAGKETQYF. The CDR3 nucleotides are TGTGCCAGCAGCTTCCGACTAGCGGGGAAAGAGACCCAGTACTTC.

The rearrangement links TRBV5-8 to TRBJ2-4; D gene unclear. The CDR3 has 15 amino acids. V lost 4 bases, J lost 0 bases, and 11 bases lay in between. CDR1 is SGHTS, CDR2 YDEGEE, per germline. CDR3 loop: CASSVVSLAKNIQYF. CDR3 DNA: TGTGCCAGCAGCGTAGTGAGTTTAGCCAAAAACATTCAGTACTTC.

The chain carries TRBV5-1 and TRBJ2-2; D is possibly TRBD1 (5 bases). There are 15 residues in the CDR3. Trimming cost V 0 bases and J 3 bases, with 9 bases left between them. CDR1 is SGHRS and CDR2 is YFSETQ in the germline V gene. CDR3 sequence: CASSLVQGYTGELFF. The CDR3 DNA follows: TGCGCCAGCAGCTTGGTGCAGGGCTACACCGGGGAGCTGTTTTTT. The full variable domain, with the rest looked up from reference TRBV5-1 and TRBJ2-2, is KAGVTQTPRYLIKTRGQQVTLSCSPISGHRSVSWYQQTPGQGLQFLFEYFSETQRNKGNFPGRFSGRQFSNSRSEMNVSTLELGDSALYLCASSLVQGYTGELFFGEGSRLTVL.

The chain couples TRBV28 to TRBJ1-6; 8 bases map to TRBD1. The CDR3 is 16 amino acids. V was pared by 5 bases and J by 7 bases, with 10 bases of the junction left unmatched. Looked up from germline, CDR1 is MDHEN and CDR2 is SYDVKM. CDR3 DNA sequence: TGTGCCAGCAGTCGAAGCCAGGGGGCAGGCAATTCACCCCTCCACTTT. Translation: CASSRSQGAGNSPLHF.

The rearrangement joins TRBV13 to TRBJ2-7; maybe TRBD1 (6 bases). The CDR3 length is 11 residues. V was cut by 8 bases and J by 3 bases, with 8 bases left in between. The germline V gene encodes CDR1 PRHDT and CDR2 FYEKMQ (reference sequence). CDR3 region: CASGTLYEQYF. DNA of the CDR3: TGTGCCAGCGGGACACTCTACGAGCAGTACTTC. Full variable domain (remainder filled in from reference TRBV13 and TRBJ2-7): AAGVIQSPRHLIKEKRETATLKCYPIPRHDTVYWYQQGPGQDPQFLISFYEKMQSDKGSIPDRFSAQQFSDYHSELNMSSLELGDSALYFCASGTLYEQYFGPGTRLTVT.

The rearrangement links TRBV12-3 or TRBV12-4 to TRBJ1-3, with a possible D match to TRBD1 (5 bases). The V end was cut by 5 bases, the J end by 0 bases, with 8 bases between. This CDR3 contains 14 residues. CDR3 nucleotide sequence: TGTGCCAGCAGTGGGGGAATCTCTGGAAACACCATATATTTT. Protein product: CASSGGISGNTIYF.

This chain links TRBV10-3 with TRBJ2-7; D perhaps matches TRBD1 (6 bases). Germline V lookup: CDR1 ENHRY, CDR2 SYGVKD. V was pared by 10 bases and J by 0 bases, with 13 bases between. The CDR3 has 13 amino acids. CDR3 region: CATLAGVSYEQYF. For the CDR3, the DNA is TGTGCCACCCTCGCAGGGGTCTCCTACGAGCAGTACTTC.

The chain joins TRBV6-6 to TRBJ1-1; the match to TRBD1 covers 7 bases. V trimming: 5 bases; J trimming: 7 bases; junction bases outside the gene matches: 7. CDR3 length: 13 residues. The germline gives CDR1 MNHNY, CDR2 SVGAGI (reference sequence). The CDR3 sequence: CASSETPGGEAFF. The CDR3 DNA is TGTGCCAGCAGTGAGACCCCAGGGGGTGAAGCTTTCTTT.

The rearrangement uses TRBV5-1 and TRBJ1-5, with a possible D match to TRBD1 (5 bases). In germline, CDR1 is SGHRS, CDR2 YFSETQ. Trimming left V 0 bases short and J 4 bases short, with 8 bases between. The CDR3 runs 14 residues. The CDR3: CASSLAGPNQPQHF. CDR3 in DNA: TGCGCCAGCAGCTTGGCGGGACCTAATCAGCCCCAGCATTTT.

This rearrangement joins TRBV28 to TRBJ2-1; TRBD1 matches at 9 bases. The CDR3 totals 16 residues. The germline V gene encodes CDR1 MDHEN and CDR2 SYDVKM. The V gene end was trimmed by 4 bases and the J gene end by 3 bases; junction bases not matched to a gene: 7. The CDR3 sequence is CASSSPGTGFYNEQFF. CDR3 in DNA: TGTGCCAGCAGTTCGCCGGGGACAGGGTTCTACAATGAGCAGTTCTTC.

The chain uses TRBV29-1 and TRBJ2-1; D gene unclear. Germline V gene lookup returns CDR1 SQVTM and CDR2 ANQGSEA. Trimming left V 3 bases short and J 10 bases short, with 1 base between. The length of the CDR3 is 8 residues. The CDR3 loop reads CSVDEQFF. DNA for the CDR3: TGCAGCGTTGACGAGCAGTTCTTC.

J is TRBJ1-2 and V is TRBV19; 7 bases fit TRBD1. Per germline, CDR1 LNHDA and CDR2 SQIVND (reference sequence). The CDR3 totals 13 residues. The V and J ends lost 6 bases and 5 bases, in that order; junction bases with no gene match: 6. The CDR3 loop reads CASSSTGEYGYTF. The CDR3 DNA sequence: TGTGCCAGTAGCTCTACAGGGGAGTATGGCTACACCTTC.

The chain links TRBV3-1 to TRBJ2-5; no firm D call. The CDR3 is 16 residues long. Germline CDR1 reads LGHDT; CDR2 reads YNNKEL (reference sequence). The germline V and J ends were trimmed by 7 bases and 5 bases, with 23 bases remaining between them. DNA of the CDR3: TGTGCCAGCACATCAGACCGGTCACCGATTCTGGAGACCCAGTACTTC. Protein: CASTSDRSPILETQYF.